This TCR beta chain is drawn from a study of memory CD8 T cells in hepatitis C reinfection (dated by TCRdb to 2016 to 2017). Background for the entire study: Among the donors, a few cleared two back-to-back HCV infections on their own, whereas two got rid of a primary infection but ended up chronically infected after reinfection. HCV reinfection was defined as a positive HCV RNA test following two negative tests taken at least 60 days apart. Peak reinfection samples were collected 3 to 8 weeks after reinfection was detected. The TCR beta repertoire of virus-specific CD8 T cells was tracked longitudinally in a few donors across an HCV reinfection episode. Between the late 2000s and the early 2010s, a handful of reinfection cases that had stored pre-reinfection samples were identified. In the reinfection study, participants who had previously resolved an HCV infection were followed up every 3 months. Previously published longitudinal data on tetramer+ CD8 T cell frequency were used to select the peak reinfection time point. Results the study describes overall, beyond this receptor: With only a handful of donors, the study could not reach definitive conclusions about public clonotypes linked to secondary clearance.

The library relied on the immunoSEQ multiplex PCR assay. Genomic DNA was extracted from sorted cells, and the TCR beta V, D and J regions were sequenced by Adaptive Biotechnologies' automated high-throughput method. A two-step, bias-controlled multiplex PCR was used to amplify CDR3 regions. An Illumina instrument was used to sequence the amplified TCR beta libraries. In the paper's pipeline: Demultiplexed reads were processed to reduce amplification and sequencing bias, and the IMGT database was used to assign CDR3 sequences to gene families. Repertoire data were analyzed with ImmunoSEQ software version 2.0. Clonotype lists were filtered to remove out-of-frame sequences and sequences containing stop codons in the CDR3. Clonotypes with a frequency below 0.01% were excluded because such low-frequency clonotypes corresponded to less than one cell. Richness was calculated by dividing observed richness by input cell number, and evenness was calculated by dividing Shannon entropy by log observed richness. Simpson diversity and Morisita-Horn overlap indices were used to quantify repertoire diversity and similarity between time points. Clonotypes were categorized as dominant (>1%), sub-dominant (0.5-0.99%), low abundance (0.1-0.49%) or lowest abundance (<0.1%). A germline index was derived by subtracting total nucleotide additions from total CDR3 length and dividing the result by total CDR3 length. TCRdb mirrors the immuneACCESS table, restricted to in-frame sequences. Some clones are absent from its copies; in checked studies, under half trace to an unresolved V gene, and the reason for the others is unknown. V, J and clone size derive from that table, while D and trimming were established from the DNA sequence. The sample table holds 35,000 to 50,000 clones, of which 70% to 90% were seen once. 1.2% of the sample comes from the top ten.

The time point label, read with the paper, signifies: peak reinfection, 3 to 8 weeks after reinfection detection. Sorted cells were sequenced directly ex vivo, without in vitro expansion prior to TCR sequencing. The donors were people who inject drugs and were enrolled in the Montreal Acute Hepatitis C Cohort Study (HEPCO) in Canada. As controls, total naive CD8 T cells were sorted as viable CD3+ CD8+ CD45RO- cells from a couple of donors at all three reinfection time points. Before sorting, cryopreserved peripheral blood mononuclear cells were thawed and used as the source for purifying CD8 T cells. Negative selection with the MACS CD8+ T cell Isolation Kit was used to enrich CD8 T cells. Cells were sorted on a BD FACSAria II sorter running FACSDiva software, and FlowJo was used to analyze the data. In the case of this clone: Its antigen remains undetermined. Base qualities are not at hand, and no much larger clone is one base apart.

Sequences were obtained from naive CD8+ T cells sorted from blood. The cell subset or site label here, explained by the study, means: total naive CD8+CD45RO- T cells. This sequence was found in a man younger than 35 with hepatitis C virus infection.

DNA sequence: TGCAGCGTTGACGCGGACTCCCAAGAGACCCAGTACTTC. It is translated as CSVDADSQETQYF. The rearrangement combines TRBV29-1 with TRBJ2-5; possibly the D gene is TRBD2, per 5 matching bases. CDR1 SQVTM and CDR2 ANQGSEA are derived from the germline V gene. The CDR3, cysteine through phenylalanine, is 13 amino acids long. Only CDR3 DNA remains: 39 bases, in frame from the first base. A distance of 9 bases separates the germline ends of V and J, which lose 3 bases and 1 base respectively.